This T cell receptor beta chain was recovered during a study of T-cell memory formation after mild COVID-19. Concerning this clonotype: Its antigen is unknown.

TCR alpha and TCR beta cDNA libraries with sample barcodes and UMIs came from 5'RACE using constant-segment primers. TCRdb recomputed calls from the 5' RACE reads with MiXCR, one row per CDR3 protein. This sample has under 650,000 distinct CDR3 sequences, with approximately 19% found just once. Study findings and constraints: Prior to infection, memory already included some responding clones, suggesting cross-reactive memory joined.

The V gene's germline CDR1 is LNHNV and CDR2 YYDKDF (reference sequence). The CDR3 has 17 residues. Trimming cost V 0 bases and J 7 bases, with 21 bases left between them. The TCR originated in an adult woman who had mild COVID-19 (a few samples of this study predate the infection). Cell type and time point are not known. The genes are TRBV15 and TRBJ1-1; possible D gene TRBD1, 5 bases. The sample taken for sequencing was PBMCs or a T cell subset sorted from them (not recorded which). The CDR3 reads CATSRDPTSGRANEAFF. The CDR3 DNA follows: TGTGCCACCAGCAGAGACCCCACCTCTGGCAGGGCGAATGAAGCTTTCTTT.